The 23 T cell receptor beta chains below were found in one sample sequenced in a study of OX40 agonist ivuxolimab in advanced cancers. Only in-frame clones appear in the TCRdb table, and some are missing; sequencing was by immunoSEQ multiplex PCR. Counted here are 74,000 or so clones, 90% occurring once; the ten biggest clones make up 1.5% to 2%. The sample was CD4+ or CD8+ T cells sorted from blood, taken in a trial of the OX40 agonist ivuxolimab. The receptors derive from an adult with an advanced solid tumor such as melanoma, head and neck, liver or kidney cancer.

The V call is TRBV19, the J call TRBJ2-2; D uncertain. CDR3 length: 14 residues. Germline-derived CDR1 and CDR2 are LNHDA and SQIVND (reference sequence). Trimming removed 2 bases from V and 3 bases from J, with 7 bases in between. The CDR3 sequence is CASSIRADTGELFF. As DNA, the CDR3 is TGTGCCAGTAGTATAAGGGCGGACACCGGGGAGCTGTTTTTT.

The chain links TRBV2 to TRBJ1-1; weak D call: TRBD1 (6 bases). The CDR3 spans 15 residues. V was cut by 7 bases and J by 4 bases, with 19 bases left in between. Per the germline V gene, CDR1 is SNHLY and CDR2 is FYNNEI. CDR3 DNA: TGTGCCAGCAACCCCCAGGGACACCCGGGCACTGAAGCTTTCTTT. Translating it yields CASNPQGHPGTEAFF.

The J gene is TRBJ1-1, the V gene TRBV30; D is unclear. Trimming cost V 2 bases and J 10 bases, with 14 bases left between them. The CDR3 totals 12 residues. The germline V gene has CDR1 GTSNPN and CDR2 SVGIG (reference sequence). The CDR3 is CAWSPQSGGAFF. The DNA of the CDR3 is TGTGCCTGGAGTCCGCAATCGGGTGGAGCTTTCTTT.

This rearrangement joins TRBV11-3 to TRBJ1-2, with D unclear. This CDR3 contains 12 residues. Germline V CDR1 and CDR2: SGHNT, YENEEA. Trimming cost V 6 bases and J 2 bases, with 7 bases left between them. CDR3 sequence reads: CASSLTNYGYTF. The CDR3 coding sequence is TGTGCCAGCAGTTTGACGAACTATGGCTACACCTTC.

The chain has TRBV7-9 and TRBJ2-1, with D tentatively TRBD1 or TRBD2 (6 bases each). V was shortened by 5 bases and J by 8 bases, with 13 bases between the two germline ends. CDR1 is SEHNR, CDR2 FQNEAQ, per germline (reference sequence). CDR3 length: 13 amino acids. Written as DNA, the CDR3 is TGTGCCAGCAGCCGAAGGGGGGTTGATGAGCAGTTCTTC. It codes for CASSRRGVDEQFF.

CDR3 amino acids: CASSPSGLATGELFF. In nucleotides, the CDR3 is TGTGCCAGCTCACCGTCCGGCTTGGCCACCGGGGAGCTGTTTTTT. The J gene is TRBJ2-2, the V gene TRBV18; no clear D. The CDR3 is 15 amino acids. V gave up 3 bases and J gave up 4 bases, with 12 bases separating them. The germline V gene has CDR1 KGHSH and CDR2 LQKENI. Full variable domain (missing parts from reference TRBV18 and TRBJ2-2): NAGVMQNPRHLVRRRGQEARLRCSPMKGHSHVYWYRQLPEEGLKFMVYLQKENIIDESGMPKERFSAEFPKEGPSILRIQQVVRGDSAAYFCASSPSGLATGELFFGEGSRLTVL.

The V call is TRBV12-5, the J call TRBJ1-5; D gene ambiguous. The CDR3 consists of 15 residues. CDR1 and CDR2 (germline): LGHNT, FRNRAP. V was clipped by 2 bases and J by 1 base, with 9 bases between them. CDR3 sequence reads: CASGLIGGSNQPQHF. The CDR3 DNA reads TGTGCTAGTGGTTTGATCGGAGGGAGCAATCAGCCCCAGCATTTT.

The rearrangement uses TRBV23-1 and TRBJ1-5; 8 nucleotides agree with TRBD1. TRBV23-1 is sorted into the ORF group, with uncertain function. CDR3 length: 17 residues. With V trimmed by 0 bases and J by 4 bases, 8 bases remained unmatched. The CDR3 nucleotides read TGCGCCAGCAGTCAATCGATACAGGGGGGTGTTAATCAGCCCCAGCATTTT. Its translation is CASSQSIQGGVNQPQHF.

The CDR3 spells CASSPKQVNEKLFF. The CDR3 DNA sequence: TGTGCCAGCTCACCGAAGCAGGTTAATGAAAAACTGTTTTTT. The V gene is TRBV18, the J gene TRBJ1-4; D remains ambiguous. Germline V CDR1 and CDR2: KGHSH, LQKENI. V was clipped by 3 bases and J by 4 bases, with 9 bases between them. The CDR3 runs to 14 residues.

The V call is TRBV6-5, the J call TRBJ1-5; 11 bases line up with TRBD1. V lost 6 bases and J lost 7; bases outside the gene matches: 5. Germline CDR1 reads MNHEY; CDR2 reads SVGAGI. There are 14 residues in the CDR3. The CDR3, as DNA: TGTGCCAGCAGCCTGGACAGGGGGCACCAGCCCCAGCATTTT. Residues: CASSLDRGHQPQHF.

The V gene is TRBV14, the J gene TRBJ1-1, with D possibly TRBD1 on 5 matching bases. Germline assignment: CDR1 SGHDN and CDR2 FVKESK. The CDR3 is 14 residues long. Trimming pared 1 base from V and 5 bases from J, leaving 11 bases between. The CDR3 bases are TGTGCCAGCAGCCAAGGGGGGGGGAGGACTGAAGCTTTCTTT. Translation gives CASSQGGGRTEAFF.

The genes are TRBV29-1 and TRBJ1-1; D possibly corresponds to TRBD1 (5 bases). Trimming cost V 4 bases and J 4 bases, with 16 bases left between them. CDR3 length: 14 amino acids. Germline V gene lookup returns CDR1 SQVTM and CDR2 ANQGSEA. The CDR3 loop is CSVAPGLRGTEAFF. In DNA form, the CDR3 reads TGCAGCGTTGCCCCGGGACTGCGAGGCACTGAAGCTTTCTTT.

The rearrangement links TRBV19 to TRBJ2-1, with TRBD1 identical over 8 bases. The CDR3 consists of 15 residues. V shed 3 bases and J 6 bases; nucleotides not matched to a gene: 7. Germline CDR1 reads LNHDA; CDR2 reads SQIVND (reference sequence). The CDR3 here is CASSIEAGGFNEQFF. The CDR3 bases are TGTGCCAGTAGTATTGAGGCAGGGGGCTTCAATGAGCAGTTCTTC.

The CDR3 loop reads CASSLRGEQYF. The CDR3 nucleotides are TGTGCCAGCAGTTTGCGTGGCGAGCAGTACTTC. The chain is built from TRBV28 and TRBJ2-7; unclear D gene. Per germline, CDR1 MDHEN and CDR2 SYDVKM. The V end lost 3 bases, the J end lost 6 bases, and 6 bases lay between the germline ends. The CDR3 spans 11 residues.

The chain combines TRBV19 with TRBJ2-5; 11 bases align to TRBD2. The germline gives CDR1 LNHDA, CDR2 SQIVND (reference sequence). V dropped 3 bases and J dropped 4; count of bases not matched to a gene: 4. The CDR3 spans 15 residues. The CDR3 sequence is CASSIGTSGGETQYF. The CDR3 nucleotides read TGTGCCAGTAGTATTGGCACTAGCGGGGGAGAGACCCAGTACTTC.

This clone was counted a single time. V gene TRBV5-6 combines with J gene TRBJ2-3; TRBD1 agrees at 8 bases. The CDR3 extends over 15 amino acids. V trimming: 2 bases; J trimming: 2 bases; junction bases outside the gene matches: 4. Germline V gene data show CDR1 as SGHDT and CDR2 as YYEEEE. In DNA, the CDR3 is TGTGCCAGCAGCTTAAGGACAGGGATCACAGATACGCAGTATTTT. Translating gives CASSLRTGITDTQYF.

The chain joins TRBV19 to TRBJ2-1, with 11 bases that match TRBD1. The CDR3 contains 15 residues. Germline trimming cut 7 bases from V and 6 bases from J; bases unmatched to any gene: 8. Germline values: CDR1 LNHDA, CDR2 SQIVND (reference sequence). CDR3 in DNA: TGTGCCAGTAAAGGATCCGGGACAGGGGGCAATGAGCAGTTCTTC. It specifies CASKGSGTGGNEQFF.

The chain carries TRBV2 and TRBJ2-1; the D gene is possibly TRBD2 (6 bases). Germline V lookup: CDR1 SNHLY, CDR2 FYNNEI. The V end lost 5 bases, the J end lost 7 bases, and 12 bases lay between the germline ends. The CDR3 length is 13 residues. The DNA of the CDR3 is TGTGCCAGCAGTCTAGCGAGCTGGAATGAGCAGTTCTTC. Translating gives CASSLASWNEQFF.

This chain connects TRBV6-5 to TRBJ2-6, with D unclear. Trimming pared 6 bases from V and 1 base from J, leaving 10 bases between. CDR1 and CDR2 (germline): MNHEY, SVGAGI. The CDR3 has 15 residues. The CDR3 DNA reads as TGTGCCAGCAGCCTGACCCCGTCTGGGGCCAACGTCCTGACTTTC. Encoded protein: CASSLTPSGANVLTF.

The chain employs TRBV7-2 and TRBJ1-1; D is undetermined. Germline CDR1 and CDR2: SGHTA and FQGNSA. V was pared by 2 bases and J by 4 bases, with 8 bases between. There are 13 residues in the CDR3. The DNA for the CDR3 is TGTGCCAGCAGCTTACGGCAGAGCACTGAAGCTTTCTTT. Amino acids: CASSLRQSTEAFF.

This chain joins TRBV7-9 and TRBJ2-3; TRBD2 might be the D (6 bases). CDR3 length equals 14 residues. Trimming left V 3 bases short and J 2 bases short, with 9 bases between. Per germline, CDR1 SEHNR and CDR2 FQNEAQ (reference sequence). CDR3 sequence reads: CASSFGRTTDTQYF. As DNA, the CDR3 is TGTGCCAGCAGCTTCGGGAGAACCACAGATACGCAGTATTTT.

This clone was picked up one time. This chain uses TRBV6-5 with TRBJ1-1; D call uncertain. Trimming pared 2 bases from V and 11 bases from J, leaving 18 bases between. CDR3 length equals 14 residues. Germline CDR1 reads MNHEY; CDR2 reads SVGAGI. CDR3 amino acids: CASSYERRTSGAFF. CDR3 nucleotides: TGTGCCAGCAGTTACGAGCGACGGACTTCGGGGGCTTTCTTT.

This chain links TRBV5-6 with TRBJ2-7; TRBD2 is a possible D gene (6 bases). The CDR3 loop spans 13 amino acids. V lost 4 bases and J 3 bases, leaving 11 bases between the germline ends. CDR1 is SGHDT, CDR2 YYEEEE, per germline. The CDR3 region has the DNA TGTGCCAGCAGCCGACTAGACTACTACGAGCAGTACTTC. It yields the protein CASSRLDYYEQYF.